These T cell receptor beta chains were read from a single sample in a study of cytomegalovirus exposure and HLA in healthy donors. TCRdb's table, derived via immunoSEQ multiplex PCR, lists solely in-frame clones and lacks some. This table has approximately 120,000 clones, more than 75% appearing once. The sample taken for sequencing was PBMCs. These receptors all come from a woman aged 60-75 years in good health and CMV-seropositive. CDR3s include the opening cysteine and the closing phenylalanine or tryptophan. Fields, in order: J gene, D gene, clone size, V gene, CDR3 DNA, CDR3 protein. D genes are given only for firm matches. Some rows have no size entry. The others give once, few or many, or a class for an expanded clone.

j_call: TRBJ2-5; d_call: -; clone_size: -; v_call: TRBV19; cdr3_nt: TGTGCCAGTAGTATGACCGGGACACAAGAGACCCAGTACTTC; cdr3_aa: CASSMTGTQETQYF
j_call: TRBJ1-2; d_call: -; clone_size: -; v_call: TRBV2; cdr3_nt: TGTGCCAGCAGTGAGAGGACTTTAAGCACCTTC; cdr3_aa: CASSERTLSTF
j_call: TRBJ2-3; d_call: TRBD2; clone_size: once; v_call: TRBV11-2; cdr3_nt: TGTGCCAGCAGCTTAGGGAGCGGGGGGGTCTACACAGATACGCAGTATTTT; cdr3_aa: CASSLGSGGVYTDTQYF
j_call: TRBJ2-3; d_call: -; clone_size: -; v_call: TRBV7-2; cdr3_nt: TGTGCCAGCGGTCGACTAGGGAGCACAGATACGCAGTATTTT; cdr3_aa: CASGRLGSTDTQYF
j_call: TRBJ1-6; d_call: -; clone_size: -; v_call: TRBV7-2; cdr3_nt: TGTGCCAGCAGCCAACTCCGTGTGAATAATTCACCCCTCCACTTT; cdr3_aa: CASSQLRVNNSPLHF
j_call: TRBJ2-5; d_call: -; clone_size: few; v_call: TRBV7-7; cdr3_nt: TGTGCCAGCAGCCCCGCACCAGCGACTGAGACCCAGTACTTC; cdr3_aa: CASSPAPATETQYF
j_call: TRBJ2-3; d_call: TRBD2; clone_size: few; v_call: TRBV7-2; cdr3_nt: TGTGCCAGCAGCTTAGCGGGAGGGCGTACGCAGTATTTT; cdr3_aa: CASSLAGGRTQYF
j_call: TRBJ2-5; d_call: TRBD1; clone_size: -; v_call: TRBV7-8; cdr3_nt: TGTGCCAGCAGCGGGTCCGGGACAGGGAAAGAGACCCAGTACTTC; cdr3_aa: CASSGSGTGKETQYF
j_call: TRBJ1-4; d_call: -; clone_size: -; v_call: TRBV10-3; cdr3_nt: TGTGCCATCAGTGATCCCGGGAGAGTTAATGAAAAACTGTTTTTT; cdr3_aa: CAISDPGRVNEKLFF
j_call: TRBJ2-3; d_call: TRBD2; clone_size: -; v_call: TRBV7-7; cdr3_nt: TGTGCTAGCAGCCCCAGACTAGCGGGGGGGGATACGCAGTATTTT; cdr3_aa: CASSPRLAGGDTQYF
j_call: TRBJ1-3; d_call: TRBD1; clone_size: -; v_call: TRBV5-4; cdr3_nt: TGTGCCAGCAGCTTGAGTCCCGGGACAGTCCCCTCTGGAAACACCATATATTTT; cdr3_aa: CASSLSPGTVPSGNTIYF
j_call: TRBJ1-1; d_call: -; clone_size: once; v_call: TRBV5-1; cdr3_nt: TGCGCCAGCAGCCCCAGGACATTGAACACTGAAGCTTTCTTT; cdr3_aa: CASSPRTLNTEAFF
j_call: TRBJ1-1; d_call: -; clone_size: once; v_call: TRBV19; cdr3_nt: TGTGCCAGTAGTATTTCCGACACTGAAGCTTTCTTT; cdr3_aa: CASSISDTEAFF
j_call: TRBJ1-2; d_call: TRBD1; clone_size: -; v_call: TRBV6-5; cdr3_nt: TGTGCCAGCAGTTACGGGGGGCCAACAGGGGATGATGGCTACACCTTC; cdr3_aa: CASSYGGPTGDDGYTF
j_call: TRBJ2-2; d_call: -; clone_size: -; v_call: TRBV27; cdr3_nt: TGTGCCAGCAAAATAAAACAGGGCGGCACCGGGGAGCTGTTTTTT; cdr3_aa: CASKIKQGGTGELFF
j_call: TRBJ1-1; d_call: -; clone_size: -; v_call: TRBV25-1; cdr3_nt: TGTGCCAGCAGTGAATATCGCTATTTCCCGGGGGGGGACACTGAAGCTTTCTTT; cdr3_aa: CASSEYRYFPGGDTEAFF
j_call: TRBJ1-4; d_call: -; clone_size: -; v_call: TRBV19; cdr3_nt: TGTGCCAGTAGTATACTACAGGGAGGGAATGAAAAACTGTTTTTT; cdr3_aa: CASSILQGGNEKLFF
j_call: TRBJ2-7; d_call: TRBD2; clone_size: -; v_call: TRBV7-2; cdr3_nt: TGTGCCAGCAGCCCTCGGACTAGCGGGGTTAACGAGCAGTACTTC; cdr3_aa: CASSPRTSGVNEQYF
j_call: TRBJ1-1; d_call: TRBD1; clone_size: -; v_call: TRBV30; cdr3_nt: TGTGCCTGGAGTGCCCAGGGGGACACTGAAGCTTTCTTT; cdr3_aa: CAWSAQGDTEAFF
j_call: TRBJ2-7; d_call: -; clone_size: -; v_call: TRBV5-6; cdr3_nt: TGTGCCAGCAGCTCGGGGGGCATCAGCTACGAGCAGTACTTC; cdr3_aa: CASSSGGISYEQYF
j_call: TRBJ2-1; d_call: -; clone_size: -; v_call: TRBV7-2; cdr3_nt: TGTGCCAGCAGCTTTGTGGAGGGAGGTTACAATGAGCAGTTCTTC; cdr3_aa: CASSFVEGGYNEQFF
j_call: TRBJ1-4; d_call: -; clone_size: -; v_call: TRBV19; cdr3_nt: TGTGCCAGTAGTATACAGGGAAACGTTGATGAAAAACTGTTTTTT; cdr3_aa: CASSIQGNVDEKLFF
j_call: TRBJ2-7; d_call: TRBD1; clone_size: -; v_call: TRBV11-2; cdr3_nt: TGTGCCAGCAGCGCCACCGGACAGGGATACTACGAGCAGTACTTC; cdr3_aa: CASSATGQGYYEQYF
j_call: TRBJ2-3; d_call: -; clone_size: few; v_call: TRBV2; cdr3_nt: TGTGCCACTATGAAAGGGGTTCGGACAGATACGCAGTATTTT; cdr3_aa: CATMKGVRTDTQYF
j_call: TRBJ2-7; d_call: -; clone_size: -; v_call: TRBV6-6; cdr3_nt: TGTGCCAGCAGTTACGGCCCTTACGAGCAGTACTTC; cdr3_aa: CASSYGPYEQYF
j_call: TRBJ2-7; d_call: -; clone_size: -; v_call: TRBV27; cdr3_nt: TGTGCCAGCAGTGCCGGAGGGTTTCTCTACGAGCAGTACTTC; cdr3_aa: CASSAGGFLYEQYF
j_call: TRBJ1-1; d_call: -; clone_size: few; v_call: TRBV19; cdr3_nt: TGTGCCAGTAGTTTGGAGGGAGGCACTGAAGCTTTCTTT; cdr3_aa: CASSLEGGTEAFF
j_call: TRBJ1-5; d_call: TRBD1; clone_size: -; v_call: TRBV9; cdr3_nt: TGTGCCAGCAGCAGGGACAGGGGTTATCAGCCCCAGCATTTT; cdr3_aa: CASSRDRGYQPQHF
j_call: TRBJ2-7; d_call: TRBD2; clone_size: -; v_call: TRBV13; cdr3_nt: TGTGCCAGCAGCCACCGAGGGGCGGGGGGGAGCCGCTCCTACGAGCAGTACTTC; cdr3_aa: CASSHRGAGGSRSYEQYF
j_call: TRBJ2-7; d_call: TRBD2; clone_size: -; v_call: TRBV7-2; cdr3_nt: TGTGCCAGCAACCCGATCGGGACTAGCGGAAACTACGAGCAGTACTTC; cdr3_aa: CASNPIGTSGNYEQYF
j_call: TRBJ1-3; d_call: TRBD1; clone_size: -; v_call: TRBV5-4; cdr3_nt: TGTGCCAGCAGTCTCGACAGGGAACCTGGAAACACCATATATTTT; cdr3_aa: CASSLDREPGNTIYF
j_call: TRBJ2-4; d_call: -; clone_size: -; v_call: TRBV2; cdr3_nt: TGTGCCAGCAGTGACCCGGGAGTGTTAGCCAAAAACATTCAGTACTTC; cdr3_aa: CASSDPGVLAKNIQYF
j_call: TRBJ1-2; d_call: TRBD1; clone_size: -; v_call: TRBV6-5; cdr3_nt: TGTGCCAGCAGGAAACAGGGGGCTAATAACTATGGCTACACCTTC; cdr3_aa: CASRKQGANNYGYTF
j_call: TRBJ2-3; d_call: -; clone_size: -; v_call: TRBV30; cdr3_nt: TGTGCCTGGAGTGCCGGGGGAAGCACAGATACGCAGTATTTT; cdr3_aa: CAWSAGGSTDTQYF
j_call: TRBJ1-2; d_call: -; clone_size: few; v_call: TRBV6-5; cdr3_nt: TGTGCCACCGAGTCACGGGGTAAAGCTGGCTACACCTTC; cdr3_aa: CATESRGKAGYTF
j_call: TRBJ1-6; d_call: -; clone_size: few; v_call: TRBV30; cdr3_nt: TGTGCCTGGAACAGGGAAAAGAATTCACCCCTCCACTTT; cdr3_aa: CAWNREKNSPLHF
j_call: TRBJ2-7; d_call: TRBD2; clone_size: -; v_call: TRBV2; cdr3_nt: TGTGCCAGCAGTGAACAGCGGGGGACCTACGAGCAGTACTTC; cdr3_aa: CASSEQRGTYEQYF
j_call: TRBJ2-1; d_call: TRBD2; clone_size: -; v_call: TRBV7-9; cdr3_nt: TGTGCCAGCAGCTTATCTAGCGGAGGTTACAATGAGCAGTTCTTC; cdr3_aa: CASSLSSGGYNEQFF
j_call: TRBJ1-3; d_call: -; clone_size: -; v_call: TRBV19; cdr3_nt: TGTGCCAGTAGGCCCCAGGGTTCGGGAGCAAACACCATATATTTT; cdr3_aa: CASRPQGSGANTIYF
j_call: TRBJ2-1; d_call: TRBD2; clone_size: few; v_call: TRBV6-6; cdr3_nt: TGTGCCAGCAGTTACCCAGCGGGAACCTACAATGAGCAGTTCTTC; cdr3_aa: CASSYPAGTYNEQFF
j_call: TRBJ2-1; d_call: TRBD2; clone_size: few; v_call: TRBV4-3; cdr3_nt: TGCGCCAGCAGCCAAGGACTAGCGGGGGATTACAATGAGCAGTTCTTC; cdr3_aa: CASSQGLAGDYNEQFF